This TCR beta chain was recorded in a study of human T cells and chemical hapten exposure. Study in general: Sensitization involved placing 2% DPC onto a 2 cm by 2 cm region of upper inner arm skin. Overall study results and limits: DPC sensitization left the count of TCRs above 1 in 1000 unchanged.

TCRdb recomputed calls from the RACE reads with MiXCR, one row per CDR3 protein. The sample lists 70,000 to 95,000 distinct CDR3 sequences, 6.6% occurring once. Documented time point: patch test 2, 6 weeks after DPC sensitization. Documented treatment: therapeutic diphenylcyclopropenone sensitization with weekly scalp DPC. Worth noting for this clonotype: As yet, its antigen is unknown.

The sample here was whole blood, taken in connection with sensitization to the hapten diphenylcyclopropenone (DPC). The TCR sequence derives from a woman aged 25 to 45 with alopecia areata. Some clones in this sample may be carry-over from other donors' samples.

CDR3 protein: CSASRGLNTEAFF. The CDR3 bases are TGCAGTGCTAGCCGCGGCTTGAACACTGAAGCTTTCTTT. The rearrangement joins TRBV20-1 to TRBJ1-1; no reliable D call. V lost 3 bases, J lost 0 bases, and 8 bases lay in between. From germline, CDR1 is DFQATT and CDR2 SNEGSKA (reference sequence). The length of the CDR3 is 13 residues.